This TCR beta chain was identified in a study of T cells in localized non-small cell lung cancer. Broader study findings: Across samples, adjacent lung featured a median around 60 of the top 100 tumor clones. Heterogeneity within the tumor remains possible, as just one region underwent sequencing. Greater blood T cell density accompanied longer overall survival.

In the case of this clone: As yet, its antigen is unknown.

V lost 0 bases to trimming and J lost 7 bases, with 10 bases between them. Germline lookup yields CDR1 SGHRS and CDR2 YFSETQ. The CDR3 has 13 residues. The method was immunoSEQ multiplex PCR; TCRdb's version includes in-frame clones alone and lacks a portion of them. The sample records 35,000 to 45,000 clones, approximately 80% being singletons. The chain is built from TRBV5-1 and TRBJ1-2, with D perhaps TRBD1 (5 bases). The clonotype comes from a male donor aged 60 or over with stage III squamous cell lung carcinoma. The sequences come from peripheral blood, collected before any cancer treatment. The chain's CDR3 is CASSLEDGGGYTF. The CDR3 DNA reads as TGCGCCAGCAGCTTGGAGGACGGGGGTGGCTACACCTTC.